These 22 T cell receptor beta chains were sequenced from one sample in a study of shared clonotypes between healthy human individuals. The repertoire was sequenced with immunoSEQ multiplex PCR; TCRdb's copy has only in-frame clones and lacks some. The sample yields about 1.5 million clones, around 98% seen once. The sample comprised naive CD4+ T cells sorted from blood. Indicated subset: CD45RA+ positively selected. Every receptor here comes from a young man in good health.

J is TRBJ2-1 and V is TRBV19; 14 nucleotides align to TRBD2. Per germline, CDR1 LNHDA and CDR2 SQIVND (reference sequence). V was clipped by 7 bases and J by 6 bases; unmatched bases: 5. The CDR3 is 15 residues long. The DNA for the CDR3 is TGTGCCAGTACCCAGACTAGCGGGAGGGTCAATGAGCAGTTCTTC. It is translated as CASTQTSGRVNEQFF.

About this clone itself: The same CDR3 arises from other DNA sequences in this sample as well. V gene TRBV7-9 combines with J gene TRBJ2-5; the D is unclear. The CDR3 is 12 residues long. In germline, CDR1 is SEHNR, CDR2 FQNEAQ (reference sequence). V lost 1 base to trimming and J lost 3 bases, with 3 bases between them. The CDR3 reads CASSLGEETQYF. CDR3 nucleotides: TGTGCCAGCAGCTTAGGCGAAGAGACCCAGTACTTC.

This sequence joins TRBV19 and TRBJ2-7; D perhaps matches TRBD1 (6 bases). This CDR3 comprises 15 residues. Germline CDR1 LNHDA, CDR2 SQIVND (reference sequence). Trimming cost V 6 bases and J 2 bases, with 17 bases left between them. In nucleotides, the CDR3 is TGTGCCAGTAGACCCCGGGACATCAAGGCCTACGAGCAGTACTTC. Translation: CASRPRDIKAYEQYF.

The CDR3 DNA follows: TGTGCCAGTAGTATAGGACCTGACAGGGCGTCCTACAATGAGCAGTTCTTC. Translating it yields CASSIGPDRASYNEQFF. This rearrangement joins TRBV19 to TRBJ2-1, with 7 bases identical to TRBD1. This CDR3 comprises 17 residues. V shed 1 base and J 1 base; nucleotides not matched to a gene: 7. Germline V CDR1 and CDR2: LNHDA, SQIVND (reference sequence).

The V and J genes are TRBV9 and TRBJ2-3, with D unresolved. This CDR3 comprises 15 residues. Germline V gene sequence: CDR1 SGDLS, CDR2 YYNGEE. Trimming removed 4 bases from V and 3 bases from J, with 15 bases in between. For the CDR3, the DNA is TGTGCCAGCAGCTATGCTCTCGACTTTACAGATACGCAGTATTTT. Amino acids: CASSYALDFTDTQYF.

The chain is built from TRBV11-3 and TRBJ1-1; perhaps TRBD1 as D (5 bases). Germline V lookup: CDR1 SGHNT, CDR2 YENEEA. The CDR3 spans 14 residues. Between the trimmed V and J ends, which lost 5 bases and 1 base, there was a span of 11 bases. The CDR3 loop reads CASSRGTGNTEAFF. The CDR3 DNA reads as TGTGCCAGCAGCCGTGGGACGGGGAACACTGAAGCTTTCTTT. The whole variable domain, filled in from reference TRBV11-3 and TRBJ1-1, reads EAGVVQSPRYKIIEKKQPVAFWCNPISGHNTLYWYLQNLGQGPELLIRYENEEAVDDSQLPKDRFSAERLKGVDSTLKIQPAELGDSAVYLCASSRGTGNTEAFFGQGTRLTVV.

In this sample, this clone turned up once. The chain uses TRBV19 and TRBJ2-2; TRBD1 is a possible D gene (6 bases). V was pared by 7 bases and J by 4 bases, with 16 bases between. Germline loops: CDR1 LNHDA, CDR2 SQIVND (reference sequence). The CDR3 spans 15 residues. Here the CDR3 reads CASKRTAALTGELFF. The CDR3 region has the DNA TGTGCCAGTAAACGGACAGCCGCGCTCACCGGGGAGCTGTTTTTT.

This clone has just one count. The chain couples TRBV5-1 to TRBJ2-1; 11 bases agree with TRBD2. V was clipped by 3 bases and J by 5 bases; unmatched bases: 13. CDR3 length: 18 residues. Per the germline V gene, CDR1 is SGHRS and CDR2 is YFSETQ. The DNA for the CDR3 is TGCGCCAGCAGCTCCGGACTAGCGGGTTCGGCACGGAACAATGAGCAGTTCTTC. This gives the protein CASSSGLAGSARNNEQFF.

As concerns this clone: In the same sample, other DNA sequences code for this CDR3. The chain recombines TRBV28 with TRBJ1-1; no clear D gene. The CDR3 has 13 amino acids. The V end lost 5 bases, the J end lost 2 bases, and 9 bases lay between the germline ends. In germline, CDR1 is MDHEN, CDR2 SYDVKM. The CDR3 coding sequence is TGTGCCAGCAGTCTGCCCATTAACACTGAAGCTTTCTTT. This translates into CASSLPINTEAFF.

V usage is TRBV28 and J usage is TRBJ1-4; the D gene is possibly TRBD1 (5 bases). Trimming shortened V by 7 bases and J by 2 bases, and 11 bases separated the two germline ends. Germline V gene data show CDR1 as MDHEN and CDR2 as SYDVKM. The CDR3 has 14 residues. The CDR3 protein is CASTRGGTNEKLFF. The CDR3 DNA reads TGTGCCAGCACCCGGGGGGGGACTAATGAAAAACTGTTTTTT. The full variable domain, with the rest looked up from reference TRBV28 and TRBJ1-4, is DVKVTQSSRYLVKRTGEKVFLECVQDMDHENMFWYRQDPGLGLRLIYFSYDVKMKEKGDIPEGYSVSREKKERFSLILESASTNQTSMYLCASTRGGTNEKLFFGSGTQLSVL.

V gene TRBV7-8 combines with J gene TRBJ1-5; the D gene is possibly TRBD1 (6 bases). Germline lookup yields CDR1 SGHVS and CDR2 FQNEAQ. The CDR3 extends over 14 amino acids. Trimming took off 4 bases at V and 5 bases at J, with 12 bases between the two ends. CDR3 in DNA: TGTGCCAGCAGCTCCCAGACAGGATATCAGCCCCAGCATTTT. Translating it yields CASSSQTGYQPQHF.

The V and J genes are TRBV6-6 and TRBJ2-1; D not resolved. V lost 8 bases to trimming and J lost 8 bases, with 10 bases between them. Per germline, CDR1 MNHNY and CDR2 SVGAGI (reference sequence). The CDR3 runs 11 residues. CDR3 amino acids: CASSRSYEQFF. For the CDR3, the DNA is TGTGCCAGCTCCCGGTCCTATGAGCAGTTCTTC.

The chain couples TRBV7-9 to TRBJ2-3, with 9 bases that match TRBD1. The ends lost 5 bases at V and 10 bases at J; junction bases unmatched: 4. The CDR3 is made up of 12 amino acids. CDR1 SEHNR and CDR2 FQNEAQ come from the germline V gene (reference sequence). DNA for the CDR3: TGTGCCAGCAGCCGAGGGGACAGGGCGCAGTATTTT. It yields the protein CASSRGDRAQYF.

In DNA form, the CDR3 reads TGTGCCAGCAGCTTCGGGGAGGCCTACAATGAGCAGTTCTTC. Translated, it gives CASSFGEAYNEQFF. The gene calls are TRBV5-4 and TRBJ2-1; possible D gene TRBD2, 6 bases. CDR1 is SGHNT and CDR2 is YYREEE in the germline V gene (reference sequence). V lost 2 bases and J lost 2, with 8 bases in between. This CDR3 has 14 amino acids.

V gene TRBV28 combines with J gene TRBJ1-5; D ambiguous. The germline V gene has CDR1 MDHEN and CDR2 SYDVKM. V lost 5 bases, J lost 7 bases, and 9 bases lay in between. This CDR3 contains 12 residues. This CDR3 reads CASSPGLQPQHF. CDR3 nucleotide sequence: TGTGCCAGCAGTCCGGGTTTACAGCCCCAGCATTTT.

The chain couples TRBV30 to TRBJ1-5; no clear D gene. The V and J ends lost 1 base and 9 bases respectively, with 16 bases between them. This CDR3 is built from 14 residues. The germline CDR1 and CDR2 sequences are GTSNPN and SVGIG (reference sequence). CDR3 bases: TGTGCCTGGAGTGAGGATGGTTCCCTTCGGCCCCAGCATTTT. Amino acids: CAWSEDGSLRPQHF.

Comment on this clone: The sample has other DNA sequences that encode this CDR3 too. The V gene is TRBV7-9, the J gene TRBJ2-7; maybe TRBD1 (6 bases). Trimming took off 5 bases at V and 0 bases at J, with 14 bases between the two ends. From germline, CDR1 is SEHNR and CDR2 FQNEAQ (reference sequence). The CDR3 extends over 15 amino acids. The CDR3 region has the DNA TGTGCCAGCAGCCCGCGGACAGTTAGCTCCTACGAGCAGTACTTC. Residues: CASSPRTVSSYEQYF. Using reference TRBV7-9 and TRBJ2-7 for the parts outside the CDR3, the full variable domain is DTGVSQNPRHKITKRGQNVTFRCDPISEHNRLYWYRQTLGQGPEFLTYFQNEAQLEKSRLLSDRFSAERPKGSFSTLEIQRTEQGDSAMYLCASSPRTVSSYEQYFGPGTRLTVT.

J is TRBJ2-7 and V is TRBV19; 13 nucleotides match TRBD2. The length of the CDR3 is 16 residues. The V gene's germline CDR1 is LNHDA and CDR2 SQIVND (reference sequence). V lost 0 bases to trimming and J lost 9 bases; unmatched junction nucleotides: 8. The CDR3 DNA sequence: TGTGCCAGTAGTATAGAACGGACTAGCGGGAGTTTCGTGCAGTACTTC. Amino acid sequence: CASSIERTSGSFVQYF. The whole variable domain, remainder taken from reference TRBV19 and TRBJ2-7, is DGGITQSPKYLFRKEGQNVTLSCEQNLNHDAMYWYRQDPGQGLRLIYYSQIVNDFQKGDIAEGYSVSREKKESFPLTVTSAQKNPTAFYLCASSIERTSGSFVQYFGPGTRLTVT.

The rearrangement joins TRBV5-1 to TRBJ2-7; the match to TRBD2 covers 8 bases. With 4 bases clipped from V and 3 bases from J, the junction kept 9 bases outside the gene matches. The CDR3 runs 15 residues. In germline, CDR1 is SGHRS, CDR2 YFSETQ. This CDR3 is CASSPAASGFYEQYF. DNA of the CDR3: TGCGCCAGCAGCCCCGCCGCTAGCGGGTTCTACGAGCAGTACTTC.

The rearrangement links TRBV5-1 to TRBJ2-1; D is unclear. Trimming stripped 4 bases from V and 7 bases from J, with 15 bases between. Germline CDR1 reads SGHRS; CDR2 reads YFSETQ. CDR3 length equals 14 residues. The CDR3 here is CASSPQRYDNEQFF. The DNA of the CDR3 is TGCGCCAGCAGCCCACAGAGGTACGATAATGAGCAGTTCTTC.

The chain joins TRBV6-1 to TRBJ2-2, with D tentatively TRBD1 (7 bases). Trimming cost V 7 bases and J 4 bases, with 10 bases left between them. Germline CDR1 and CDR2: MNHNS and SASEGT. The CDR3 consists of 13 residues. CDR3 amino acids: CASTQGGTGELFF. The CDR3 nucleotides are TGTGCCAGCACCCAGGGGGGCACCGGGGAGCTGTTTTTT.

The rearrangement uses TRBV9 and TRBJ2-1; a weak D match, TRBD2 (5 bases). V lost 4 bases and J 9 bases, leaving 17 bases between the germline ends. The CDR3 has 14 amino acids. Germline loops: CDR1 SGDLS, CDR2 YYNGEE. Here the CDR3 reads CASSSFEGTREQFF. DNA of the CDR3: TGTGCCAGCAGCTCATTTGAGGGTACTCGTGAGCAGTTCTTC.